The 16 T cell receptor beta chains below were found in one sample sequenced in a study of early T cells in non-severe SARS-CoV-2 infection. Each CDR3 protein gets one entry after TCRdb re-called the 5' RACE reads with MiXCR. The sample has 90,000 or so distinct CDR3 sequences, more than 12% seen once; the top ten hold less than 6%. Sequencing was performed on whole blood. Receptors originate from an adult who was a healthcare worker with PCR-confirmed SARS-CoV-2 infection or an uninfected control (not recorded which).

This chain links TRBV19 with TRBJ2-7, with TRBD2 matching over 8 bases. V lost 6 bases to trimming and J lost 0 bases; unmatched junction nucleotides: 13. The germline CDR1 and CDR2 sequences are LNHDA and SQIVND (reference sequence). The CDR3 is made up of 17 amino acids. The CDR3 protein is CASRERSAGASSYEQYF. The DNA for the CDR3 is TGTGCCAGTAGGGAACGTTCAGCGGGAGCAAGCTCCTACGAGCAGTACTTC.

This clonotype was counted a few times. V is TRBV27 and J is TRBJ2-5; D is uncertain. With 1 base removed from V and 3 bases from J, the gap between germline ends came to 9 bases. The CDR3 has 14 residues. Germline assignment: CDR1 MNHEY and CDR2 SMNVEV (reference sequence). CDR3 amino acids: CASSLLGGEETQYF. As DNA, the CDR3 is TGTGCCAGCAGTTTATTAGGTGGGGAAGAGACCCAGTACTTC.

The V and J genes are TRBV20-1 and TRBJ2-1; D is unclear. Germline assignment: CDR1 DFQATT and CDR2 SNEGSKA (reference sequence). This CDR3 is built from 14 residues. With 5 bases removed from V and 3 bases from J, the gap between germline ends came to 14 bases. CDR3 amino acids: CSAQGYKSYNEQFF. DNA of the CDR3: TGCAGTGCTCAAGGTTACAAGAGCTACAATGAGCAGTTCTTC.

This clonotype was observed at least ten times. The chain is built from TRBV7-9 and TRBJ2-1; D call uncertain. With 8 bases removed from V and 9 bases from J, the gap between germline ends came to 20 bases. Germline CDR1 SEHNR, CDR2 FQNEAQ (reference sequence). CDR3 size: 14 residues. The CDR3 region is CASESPRTNGEQFF. CDR3 coding DNA: TGTGCCAGCGAAAGTCCCCGTACTAACGGTGAGCAGTTCTTC.

This clonotype was recorded a few times. This chain connects TRBV6-2 or TRBV6-3 to TRBJ2-1; 8 bases agree with TRBD2. V was clipped by 5 bases and J by 2 bases; unmatched bases: 5. This CDR3 has 15 amino acids. The V gene's germline CDR1 is MNHEY and CDR2 SVGEGT. The CDR3 bases are TGTGCCAGCAGTGAACTAGCGGCTCCCTACAATGAGCAGTTCTTC. It yields the protein CASSELAAPYNEQFF.

V and J are TRBV7-2 and TRBJ1-4, with 7 bases aligning to TRBD1. CDR1 and CDR2 (germline): SGHTA, FQGNSA. J was trimmed by 1 base and V by 5 bases; bases with no gene match: 13. This CDR3 is 18 amino acids long. For the CDR3, the DNA is TGTGCCAGCAGCGGGACAGTTCGATCCTGGGGAACTAATGAAAAACTGTTTTTT. It is translated as CASSGTVRSWGTNEKLFF.

This clonotype was counted many times. The chain recombines TRBV20-1 with TRBJ2-1; 12 nucleotides line up with TRBD2. The germline CDR1 and CDR2 sequences are DFQATT and SNEGSKA (reference sequence). With V trimmed by 5 bases and J by 5 bases, 4 bases remained unmatched. This CDR3 contains 14 residues. The CDR3 sequence is CSAPGLAGHNEQFF. CDR3 sequence (DNA): TGCAGTGCTCCGGGACTAGCGGGTCACAATGAGCAGTTCTTC.

This clonotype has ten or more counts. This CDR3 reads CASSPPGGGGAGYGYTF. CDR3 nucleotide sequence: TGTGCCAGCTCACCACCTGGCGGAGGGGGCGCGGGCTATGGCTACACCTTC. The rearrangement uses TRBV18 and TRBJ1-2, with 7 bases identical to TRBD1. This CDR3 has 17 amino acids. The V segment lost 0 bases and the J segment 4 bases; nucleotides outside the gene matches: 11. CDR1 is KGHSH, CDR2 LQKENI, per germline.

This clonotype was observed a few times. The gene calls are TRBV6-6 and TRBJ2-6; D is ambiguous. The V gene lost 7 bases and the J gene lost 2 bases, with 15 bases spanning the gap. The CDR3 contains 16 residues. Germline assignment: CDR1 MNHNY and CDR2 SVGAGI (reference sequence). The CDR3 loop is CASTVSRLPGANVLTF. The CDR3 DNA is TGTGCCAGCACGGTCTCTAGACTTCCTGGGGCCAACGTCCTGACTTTC.

V and J are TRBV7-2 and TRBJ2-3; a possible D gene is TRBD2 (5 bases). With 5 bases removed from V and 4 bases from J, the gap between germline ends came to 13 bases. In germline, CDR1 is SGHTA, CDR2 FQGNSA. The CDR3 is made up of 14 amino acids. CDR3 DNA sequence: TGTGCCAGCAGCCTAATGGGGAGTGCAGATACGCAGTATTTT. Translating gives CASSLMGSADTQYF.

The V and J genes are TRBV7-9 and TRBJ1-2; D is perhaps TRBD1 (6 bases). The V and J ends lost 2 bases and 8 bases respectively, with 9 bases between them. Germline V lookup: CDR1 SEHNR, CDR2 FQNEAQ (reference sequence). The CDR3 runs to 12 residues. This CDR3 reads CASSLSGGGYTF. The CDR3 coding sequence is TGTGCCAGCAGCTTAAGTGGGGGCGGCTACACCTTC.

V and J are TRBV3-1 and TRBJ2-7; no clear D. This CDR3 is built from 13 residues. Germline lookup yields CDR1 LGHDT and CDR2 YNNKEL (reference sequence). Trimming removed 3 bases at V and 5 bases at J, with 11 bases between. CDR3 sequence: CASSHGLPHEQYF. The CDR3 nucleotides read TGTGCCAGCAGCCACGGCCTCCCCCACGAGCAGTACTTC.

This clonotype was counted only a few times. V usage is TRBV27 and J usage is TRBJ2-1, with 8 nucleotides matching TRBD2. This CDR3 has 16 residues. V shed 4 bases and J 2 bases; nucleotides not matched to a gene: 7. Germline CDR1 MNHEY, CDR2 SMNVEV (reference sequence). The CDR3 region has the DNA TGTGCCAGCAGTTCGGGCGGGACTAGTCCCTACAATGAGCAGTTCTTC. Translation gives CASSSGGTSPYNEQFF.

This clonotype has a handful of counts. The CDR3 here is CASSSAGRHSGNTIYF. The CDR3 DNA reads as TGTGCCAGCAGCTCCGCCGGACGGCACTCTGGAAACACCATATATTTT. The chain recombines TRBV28 with TRBJ1-3; D is unclear. This CDR3 is built from 16 residues. CDR1 is MDHEN, CDR2 SYDVKM, per germline. Trimming left V 6 bases short and J 0 bases short, with 15 bases between.

Only a few counts were recorded for this clonotype. The chain recombines TRBV6-5 with TRBJ2-2; D is uncertain. The CDR3 has 13 amino acids. Germline V gives CDR1 MNHEY, CDR2 SVGAGI. The V gene lost 0 bases and the J gene lost 3 bases, with 2 bases spanning the gap. This chain's CDR3 is CASSYSYTGELFF. The CDR3 DNA sequence: TGTGCCAGCAGTTACTCTTACACCGGGGAGCTGTTTTTT.

The chain recombines TRBV9 with TRBJ1-1, with 8 bases identical to TRBD1. This CDR3 comprises 13 residues. Germline assignment: CDR1 SGDLS and CDR2 YYNGEE. Trimming took 7 bases from V and 3 from J; bases not matched to a gene: 5. The DNA for the CDR3 is TGTGCCAGCTCAGGGGGCGCGGACACTGAAGCTTTCTTT. Its translation: CASSGGADTEAFF.